Listed here are 26 T cell receptor beta chains from one sample, sequenced in a study of technical replicates of blood from a few donors. Assay: immunoSEQ multiplex PCR; the TCRdb copy retains only in-frame clones and omits some. Here the sample spans 60,000 to 75,000 clones, 95% to 97% being singletons. The specimen was T cells isolated from PBMCs. These receptors were obtained from a human donor in good health.

The CDR3 DNA sequence: TGTGCCAGCGGTACCAGGACACCCTACGAGCAGTACTTC. This codes for CASGTRTPYEQYF. The chain has TRBV28 and TRBJ2-7; TRBD1 is a possible D gene (5 bases). CDR1 is MDHEN, CDR2 SYDVKM, per germline. Deletions cut 8 bases from V and 2 bases from J, with 13 bases between. This CDR3 spans 13 amino acids.

This clone is a singleton in its sample. The chain joins TRBV18 to TRBJ2-2, with a tentative D call TRBD2 (7 bases). The V gene lost 3 bases and the J gene lost 0 bases, with 11 bases spanning the gap. Germline CDR1 and CDR2: KGHSH and LQKENI. This CDR3 region has 16 residues. The CDR3 nucleotides are TGTGCCAGCTCACCGCCCGGGGGGCCGAACACCGGGGAGCTGTTTTTT. Encoded protein: CASSPPGGPNTGELFF.

The V and J genes are TRBV25-1 and TRBJ2-5; D call uncertain. CDR3 length equals 16 residues. V lost 0 bases and J 2 bases, leaving 13 bases between the germline ends. Germline lookup yields CDR1 MGHDK and CDR2 SYGVNS. The CDR3 here is CASSEYMSLSQETQYF. The CDR3 bases are TGTGCCAGCAGTGAATATATGTCCCTCTCTCAAGAGACCCAGTACTTC.

J is TRBJ1-2 and V is TRBV11-2; no reliable D call. The CDR3 extends over 14 amino acids. From germline, CDR1 is SGHAT and CDR2 FQNNGV. V was pared by 7 bases and J by 3 bases, with 15 bases between. The CDR3 is CASKFRDRDYGYTF. The CDR3 nucleotides are TGTGCCAGCAAATTCCGGGATCGGGACTATGGCTACACCTTC.

This clone counts as medium-sized. The chain employs TRBV29-1 and TRBJ1-2, with 9 bases matching TRBD1. Losses at the gene ends were 5 bases for V and 4 bases for J; bases not matched to a gene: 2. Germline V gene sequence: CDR1 SQVTM, CDR2 ANQGSEA. The CDR3 is 12 amino acids. CDR3 DNA sequence: TGCAGCGTTTCGGACAGGGGCTATGGCTACACCTTC. It encodes CSVSDRGYGYTF.

This chain connects TRBV2 to TRBJ2-7; 9 bases line up with TRBD1. The CDR3 has 15 amino acids. In germline, CDR1 is SNHLY, CDR2 FYNNEI. Trimming at V came to 5 bases and at J to 5 bases, leaving 10 bases not matched to a gene. The CDR3: CASSTSRDRVDEQYF. CDR3 DNA: TGTGCCAGCAGTACAAGCCGGGACAGGGTGGACGAGCAGTACTTC.

This clone showed up just once. The chain joins TRBV5-5 to TRBJ2-1; TRBD2 matches 11 bases. The CDR3 covers 18 residues. Unmatched junction bases numbered 14, after V lost 0 bases and J lost 9 bases. Germline loops: CDR1 SGHKS, CDR2 YYEKEE (reference sequence). The CDR3 here is CASSLEFIGTSGLAEQFF. CDR3 in DNA: TGTGCCAGCAGCTTGGAGTTTATAGGGACTAGCGGATTAGCTGAGCAGTTCTTC.

The rearrangement joins TRBV7-2 to TRBJ2-2; D unresolved. Trimming stripped 3 bases from V and 8 bases from J, with 10 bases between. Germline CDR1 SGHTA, CDR2 FQGNSA. The CDR3 totals 13 residues. Written as DNA, the CDR3 is TGTGCCAGCAGCTTTAGTTCGCGGGGGGAGCTGTTTTTT. Encoded protein: CASSFSSRGELFF.

V gene TRBV6-6 combines with J gene TRBJ2-5; a possible D gene is TRBD1 (5 bases). V was cut by 2 bases and J by 5 bases, with 6 bases left in between. CDR3 length: 12 residues. CDR1 and CDR2 (germline): MNHNY, SVGAGI (reference sequence). The CDR3 protein is CASSYRGETQYF. CDR3 sequence (DNA): TGTGCCAGCAGTTACAGGGGTGAGACCCAGTACTTC.

The chain joins TRBV21-1 to TRBJ2-7; TRBD1, the table's D call, lacks a check against the DNA. TRBV21-1 is recorded as a pseudogene. The CDR3 runs 15 residues. CDR3 sequence: CASSSRDRGYYEQYF. The CDR3 region has the DNA TGTGCCAGCAGCTCCCGGGACAGGGGATACTACGAGCAGTACTTC.

The chain joins TRBV10-3 to TRBJ1-3; 11 positions agree with TRBD1. Germline V CDR1 and CDR2: ENHRY, SYGVKD. V was pared by 0 bases and J by 9 bases, with 7 bases of the junction left unmatched. This CDR3 has 16 residues. For the CDR3, the DNA is TGTGCCATCAGTGAGTCGCGGACAGGGGGCTTCGCCACCATATATTTT. Translation: CAISESRTGGFATIYF.

The J gene is TRBJ1-2, the V gene TRBV2, with D unclear. Germline values: CDR1 SNHLY, CDR2 FYNNEI. This CDR3 has 15 amino acids. V was shortened by 3 bases and J by 0 bases, with 11 bases between the two germline ends. The CDR3 sequence: CASSDEARTNYGYTF. CDR3 nucleotides: TGTGCCAGCAGTGACGAGGCCAGAACTAACTATGGCTACACCTTC.

This chain uses TRBV5-1 with TRBJ2-3; D remains ambiguous. Trimming removed 0 bases at V and 4 bases at J, with 9 bases between. This CDR3 spans 14 amino acids. Germline CDR1 SGHRS, CDR2 YFSETQ. Here the CDR3 DNA reads TGCGCCAGCAGCTTGGGTCAGTACCCAGATACGCAGTATTTT. Residues: CASSLGQYPDTQYF.

The rearrangement links TRBV6-5 to TRBJ1-1; D is possibly TRBD1 (6 bases). The ends were cut back, 10 bases at V and 2 bases at J, with 14 bases in the middle. In germline, CDR1 is MNHEY, CDR2 SVGAGI. The CDR3 runs to 13 residues. In DNA form, the CDR3 reads TGTGCCATCCAGACGGACAGAAACACTGAAGCTTTCTTT. Encoded protein: CAIQTDRNTEAFF.

The J gene is TRBJ2-5, the V gene TRBV11-3; D perhaps matches TRBD1 (5 bases). Deletions cut 1 base from V and 4 bases from J, with 10 bases between. CDR1 is SGHNT and CDR2 is YENEEA in the germline V gene. The CDR3 consists of 14 residues. CDR3: CASSLVAGLETQYF. The CDR3 DNA is TGTGCCAGCAGCTTAGTGGCAGGGCTAGAGACCCAGTACTTC. Full variable domain (missing parts from reference TRBV11-3 and TRBJ2-5): EAGVVQSPRYKIIEKKQPVAFWCNPISGHNTLYWYLQNLGQGPELLIRYENEEAVDDSQLPKDRFSAERLKGVDSTLKIQPAELGDSAVYLCASSLVAGLETQYFGPGTRLLVL.

The chain carries TRBV29-1 and TRBJ2-7; TRBD2 is a possible D gene (6 bases). V shed 5 bases and J shed 4 bases, with 15 bases lying between them. CDR3 length: 13 residues. Germline CDR1 SQVTM, CDR2 ANQGSEA. The CDR3 bases are TGCAGCGTTTTCGGGGGAGAAACATACGAGCAGTACTTC. It codes for CSVFGGETYEQYF.

V is TRBV9 and J is TRBJ2-7; the D gene is possibly TRBD2 (6 bases). Deletions cut 0 bases from V and 4 bases from J, with 11 bases between. The germline V gene has CDR1 SGDLS and CDR2 YYNGEE. This CDR3 is built from 14 residues. Here the CDR3 DNA reads TGTGCCAGCAGCGTAGGAGGAGGGGTATACGAGCAGTACTTC. This gives the protein CASSVGGGVYEQYF.

The chain carries TRBV19 and TRBJ1-5, with D perhaps matching TRBD1 (6 bases). V lost 8 bases and J lost 5, with 10 bases in between. There are 12 residues in the CDR3. In germline, CDR1 is LNHDA, CDR2 SQIVND (reference sequence). The CDR3 sequence: CASGKGDQPQHF. The CDR3 DNA reads as TGTGCCAGTGGAAAGGGGGATCAGCCCCAGCATTTT.

The genes are TRBV4-2 and TRBJ2-3; no reliable D call. Trimming removed 3 bases from V and 6 bases from J, with 10 bases in between. This CDR3 is built from 13 residues. In germline, CDR1 is LGHNA, CDR2 YNFKEQ. The CDR3 region is CASSHSDFDTQYF. The CDR3, as DNA: TGTGCCAGCAGCCACTCCGACTTCGATACGCAGTATTTT.

V usage is TRBV13 and J usage is TRBJ2-2; 9 nucleotides line up with TRBD2. Germline values: CDR1 PRHDT, CDR2 FYEKMQ (reference sequence). J lost 3 bases, V lost 1 base, and 3 bases had no gene match. This CDR3 region has 16 residues. The CDR3 coding sequence is TGTGCCAGCAGCTTAGATAGCGGGAGTCACACCGGGGAGCTGTTTTTT. Translated: CASSLDSGSHTGELFF.

This sequence joins TRBV19 and TRBJ2-2; TRBD2 agrees at 13 bases. J lost 5 bases, V lost 7 bases, and 7 bases had no gene match. This CDR3 has 16 amino acids. Germline assignment: CDR1 LNHDA and CDR2 SQIVND (reference sequence). CDR3 amino acids: CASTRTSGRYTGELFF. In DNA, the CDR3 is TGTGCCAGTACCAGGACTAGCGGGAGATATACCGGGGAGCTGTTTTTT.

The sample holds one count of this clone. The chain carries TRBV18 and TRBJ1-2; the match to TRBD1 covers 8 bases. The trim removed 3 bases at V and 5 bases at J, leaving 5 bases unmatched. CDR3 length: 14 amino acids. Germline V gene data show CDR1 as KGHSH and CDR2 as LQKENI. The CDR3 loop is CASSPEGQVYGYTF. The CDR3 nucleotides read TGTGCCAGCTCACCCGAGGGACAGGTTTATGGCTACACCTTC.

The chain carries TRBV7-2 and TRBJ2-5; possible D gene TRBD2, 6 bases. This CDR3 has 14 amino acids. V shed 3 bases and J shed 2 bases, with 10 bases lying between them. CDR1 and CDR2 (germline): SGHTA, FQGNSA. The CDR3 region is CASSLGGNQETQYF. The CDR3 DNA is TGTGCCAGCAGCTTGGGGGGAAATCAAGAGACCCAGTACTTC.

The chain employs TRBV4-3 and TRBJ2-1; TRBD2 agrees at 12 bases. Trimming cost V 4 bases and J 7 bases; bases outside gene matches: 8. The germline CDR1 and CDR2 sequences are LGHNA and YSLEER. CDR3 length: 16 residues. CDR3 nucleotide sequence: TGCGCCAGCAGCCCCCACGGACTAGCGGGAAGTAATGAGCAGTTCTTC. It yields the protein CASSPHGLAGSNEQFF.

The rearrangement uses TRBV7-2 and TRBJ2-1; 12 nucleotides agree with TRBD2. This CDR3 comprises 18 residues. CDR1 is SGHTA, CDR2 FQGNSA, per germline. Losses at the gene ends were 4 bases for V and 7 bases for J; bases not matched to a gene: 14. The CDR3 DNA reads TGTGCCAGCAGCTCGGGACTAGCGGGTCGCGTCTTTAGGAATGAGCAGTTCTTC. This translates into CASSSGLAGRVFRNEQFF.

This chain joins TRBV7-9 and TRBJ1-1; D is unresolved. Trimming removed 1 base from V and 6 bases from J, with 9 bases in between. The germline V gene has CDR1 SEHNR and CDR2 FQNEAQ (reference sequence). CDR3 length: 13 residues. This CDR3 is CASSLVGSAEAFF. CDR3 in DNA: TGTGCCAGCAGCTTAGTCGGGTCGGCTGAAGCTTTCTTT.